The 11 T cell receptor beta chains presented below share a single source sample, sequenced in a study of T cells after yellow fever vaccination. TCRdb processed the 5' RACE reads anew with MiXCR; each CDR3 protein has one entry. Of just under 600,000 distinct CDR3 sequences listed, around an eighth are singletons. Sequenced here: PBMCs, sampled on the day of the yellow fever booster vaccination. Receptor source: a young man who received the YFV17D yellow fever vaccine.

The chain is built from TRBV28 and TRBJ1-1; D is undetermined. There are 14 residues in the CDR3. Trimming removed 2 bases at V and 5 bases at J, with 12 bases between. Germline V gene lookup returns CDR1 MDHEN and CDR2 SYDVKM. The CDR3 sequence: CASSLGSLRTEAFF. The CDR3 DNA is TGTGCCAGCAGTTTAGGGTCATTGAGGACTGAAGCTTTCTTT.

This clonotype was seen ten or more times. V usage is TRBV7-9 and J usage is TRBJ2-7; D gene ambiguous. The CDR3 is made up of 16 amino acids. Trimming took 4 bases from V and 7 from J, leaving 23 bases between them. CDR1 SEHNR and CDR2 FQNEAQ come from the germline V gene (reference sequence). The CDR3 nucleotides read TGTGCCAGCAGCTGGATTATCGCCATCCCCCCCTTTGAGCAGTACTTC. Translation: CASSWIIAIPPFEQYF. Combining the CDR3 with reference TRBV7-9 and TRBJ2-7 gives the whole variable domain DTGVSQNPRHKITKRGQNVTFRCDPISEHNRLYWYRQTLGQGPEFLTYFQNEAQLEKSRLLSDRFSAERPKGSFSTLEIQRTEQGDSAMYLCASSWIIAIPPFEQYFGPGTRLTVT.

This sequence joins TRBV5-1 and TRBJ2-7; D is possibly TRBD1 (6 bases). The CDR3 covers 14 residues. V was pared by 6 bases and J by 0 bases, with 13 bases between. CDR1 is SGHRS and CDR2 is YFSETQ in the germline V gene. The CDR3 DNA reads as TGCGCCAGCACTGTGGACAGAAGCTCCTACGAGCAGTACTTC. The encoded protein is CASTVDRSSYEQYF.

The chain combines TRBV7-6 with TRBJ2-7; D may be TRBD2 (5 bases). The length of the CDR3 is 16 residues. V shed 10 bases and J shed 4 bases, with 26 bases lying between them. Germline assignment: CDR1 SGHVS and CDR2 FNYEAQ. The CDR3 DNA follows: TGTGCCACCTCTCACATCCTCGATTCGGGGTTATACGAGCAGTACTTC. It codes for CATSHILDSGLYEQYF.

The chain combines TRBV7-3 with TRBJ2-3, with D perhaps given as TRBD1 or TRBD2 (6 bases each). The ends were cut back, 1 base at V and 1 base at J, with 12 bases in the middle. CDR1 SGHTA and CDR2 FQGTGA come from the germline V gene. CDR3 length: 16 residues. CDR3 in amino acids: CASSLNPGAGTDTQYF. CDR3 DNA sequence: TGTGCCAGCAGCTTAAATCCGGGGGCTGGCACAGATACGCAGTATTTT.

This clonotype was recorded a few times. The chain has TRBV6-2 or TRBV6-3 and TRBJ2-1; TRBD2 matches 8 bases. Unmatched junction bases numbered 5, after V lost 4 bases and J lost 0 bases. The length of the CDR3 is 16 residues. Germline V CDR1 and CDR2: MNHEY, SVGEGT. The CDR3 region is CASSSASGFSYNEQFF. As DNA, the CDR3 is TGTGCCAGCAGTTCGGCTAGCGGGTTCTCCTACAATGAGCAGTTCTTC.

The table lists this clonotype with a count of one. The rearrangement joins TRBV20-1 to TRBJ2-1, with 9 positions matching TRBD1. The CDR3 runs to 14 residues. Unmatched junction bases numbered 9, after V lost 6 bases and J lost 6 bases. CDR1 DFQATT and CDR2 SNEGSKA come from the germline V gene (reference sequence). The CDR3 protein is CSAAGTGTLNEQFF. For the CDR3, the DNA is TGCAGTGCCGCCGGGACAGGGACCCTCAATGAGCAGTTCTTC.

This clonotype was counted many times. The chain employs TRBV6-6 and TRBJ2-1; D remains unclear. Per germline, CDR1 MNHNY and CDR2 SVGAGI (reference sequence). This CDR3 is 11 amino acids long. V was pared by 3 bases and J by 9 bases, with 6 bases between. The CDR3 sequence is CASSYVVEQFF. CDR3 nucleotides: TGTGCCAGCAGTTATGTAGTTGAGCAGTTCTTC.

A few counts support this clonotype. The chain employs TRBV27 and TRBJ2-1; D might be TRBD1 (6 bases). CDR3 length: 16 amino acids. Germline-derived CDR1 and CDR2 are MNHEY and SMNVEV (reference sequence). V lost 5 bases and J lost 2, with 16 bases in between. For the CDR3, the DNA is TGTGCCAGCAGTCCCTACCTAAGGGGGACCTACAATGAGCAGTTCTTC. Amino acids: CASSPYLRGTYNEQFF.

This clonotype was found a few times. The chain combines TRBV7-9 with TRBJ2-1; tentative D call: TRBD1 (7 bases). CDR1 SEHNR and CDR2 FQNEAQ come from the germline V gene (reference sequence). This CDR3 spans 14 amino acids. Trimming shortened V by 11 bases and J by 5 bases, and 19 bases separated the two germline ends. The CDR3 coding sequence is TGTGCCCTCCTGGCGGGACAGCATAACAATGAGCAGTTCTTC. It encodes CALLAGQHNNEQFF. Full variable domain (remainder filled in from reference TRBV7-9 and TRBJ2-1): DTGVSQNPRHKITKRGQNVTFRCDPISEHNRLYWYRQTLGQGPEFLTYFQNEAQLEKSRLLSDRFSAERPKGSFSTLEIQRTEQGDSAMYLCALLAGQHNNEQFFGPGTRLTVL.

V and J are TRBV20-1 and TRBJ2-1; D is uncertain. Germline lookup yields CDR1 DFQATT and CDR2 SNEGSKA (reference sequence). This CDR3 contains 16 residues. Trimming removed 4 bases from V and 3 bases from J, with 19 bases in between. The CDR3 nucleotides are TGCAGTGCTACCCCCTCAGGTTCGCGCTACTACAATGAGCAGTTCTTC. Its translation is CSATPSGSRYYNEQFF.